This T cell receptor beta chain was captured in a study of blood T cell repertoires in COVID-19. The overall study: Specimens from acute and convalescent COVID-19 originated in the United States, Italy and Spain. T cells, B-cell-depleted T cells, or PBMCs provided the cDNA or gDNA that served as material.

CDR1 is MNHEY, CDR2 SVGAGI, per germline. CDR3 length: 14 residues. Trimming took off 2 bases at V and 3 bases at J, with 8 bases between the two ends. Assay used: immunoSEQ multiplex PCR; TCRdb lists only in-frame clones, some missing. This table holds 130,000 to 150,000 clones, 80% to 90% found once. The receptor was derived from a middle-aged man who had recovered from COVID-19. Input material: peripheral blood. The chain combines TRBV6-5 with TRBJ1-3, with D unclear. Here the CDR3 reads CASSYGEDGNTIYF. Here the CDR3 DNA reads TGTGCCAGCAGTTACGGAGAAGATGGAAACACCATATATTTT.